The present TCR beta chain was sequenced within a study of T cell changes during pregnancy in multiple sclerosis. Assay used: immunoSEQ multiplex PCR; TCRdb lists only in-frame clones, some missing. The data contain 47,000 or so clones, around 87% of them singletons. The germline V gene has CDR1 MNHNY and CDR2 SVGAGI (reference sequence). V gave up 2 bases and J gave up 12 bases; unmatched junction bases: 11. This CDR3 is built from 15 residues. The TCR sequence derives from a female donor in good health, enrolled as a control in a pregnancy study. The starting material was peripheral blood, obtained after pregnancy. The rearrangement links TRBV6-6 to TRBJ1-1; 11 nucleotides align to TRBD1. CDR3 protein: CASSYPNPGQGDTFF. DNA for the CDR3: TGTGCCAGCAGTTACCCGAATCCGGGACAGGGGGATACTTTCTTT.